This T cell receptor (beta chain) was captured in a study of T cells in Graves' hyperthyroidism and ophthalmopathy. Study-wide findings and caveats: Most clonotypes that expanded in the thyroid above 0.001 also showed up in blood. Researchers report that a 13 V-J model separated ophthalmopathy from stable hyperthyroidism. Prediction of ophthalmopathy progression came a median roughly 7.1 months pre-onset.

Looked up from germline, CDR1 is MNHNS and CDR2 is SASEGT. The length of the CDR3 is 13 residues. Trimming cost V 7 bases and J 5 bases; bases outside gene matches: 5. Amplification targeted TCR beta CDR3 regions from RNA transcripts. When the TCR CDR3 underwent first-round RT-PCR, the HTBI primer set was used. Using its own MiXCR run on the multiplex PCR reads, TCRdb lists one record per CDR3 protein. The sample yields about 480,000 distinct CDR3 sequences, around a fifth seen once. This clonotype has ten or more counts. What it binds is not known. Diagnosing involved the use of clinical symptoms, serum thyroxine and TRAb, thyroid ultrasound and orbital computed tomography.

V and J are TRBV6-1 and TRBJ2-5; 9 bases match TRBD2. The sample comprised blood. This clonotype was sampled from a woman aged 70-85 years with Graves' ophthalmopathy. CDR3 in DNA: TGTGCCAGCAATCCGGCGGGGGGGGAGACCCAGTACTTC. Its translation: CASNPAGGETQYF.